The rows below give T cell receptor beta chains drawn from one sample of a study of cytomegalovirus exposure and HLA in healthy donors. Profiled with immunoSEQ multiplex PCR; TCRdb holds only in-frame clones, not every one. The sample has roughly 150,000 clones, around 73% seen once; the top ten hold around 5%. Sequencing was performed on PBMCs. All receptors come from a woman between 18 and 29 years old in good health and CMV-seropositive. The CDR3 runs from the conserved cysteine through the conserved F or W. The order of the fields is V gene, J gene, D gene, clone size, CDR3 DNA, CDR3 protein. The D gene is left open where the match is weak. Some rows have no size entry. The others give once, few or many, or a class for an expanded clone.

>TRBV7-3|TRBJ1-1|.|.
TGTGCCAGCAGCTTAAGTAGCGTGGACACTGAAGCTTTCTTT
CASSLSSVDTEAFF
>TRBV7-3|TRBJ1-2|.|.
TGTGCCAGCAGCTTAACGCAGTCCGGAGGCTATGGCTACACCTTC
CASSLTQSGGYGYTF
>TRBV7-8|TRBJ2-7|.|.
TGTGCCAGCAGCGGCAGGGTCTACGAGCAGTACTTC
CASSGRVYEQYF
>TRBV10-3|TRBJ1-6|.|.
TGTGCCATCGCACAGTTTAATTCACCCCTCCACTTT
CAIAQFNSPLHF
>TRBV5-8|TRBJ2-3|TRBD2|.
TGTGCCAGCAGCCAACTAGCGGGGGGGCCAGATACGCAGTATTTT
CASSQLAGGPDTQYF
>TRBV18|TRBJ2-7|.|.
TGTGCCAGTTCCGCTTTCCCCCAGGTTGACTACGAGCAGTACTTC
CASSAFPQVDYEQYF
>TRBV13|TRBJ1-2|.|.
TGTGCCAGCAGCCTATTTTCTTCTGGCTACACCTTC
CASSLFSSGYTF
>TRBV7-9|TRBJ2-5|TRBD2|few
TGTTCCAGCAGCTCACTAGCGGGGTACCAAGAGACCCAGTACTTC
CSSSSLAGYQETQYF
>TRBV21-1|TRBJ1-2|.|.
TGTGCCAGCAGCGGGACAGGGGATAACTATGGCTACACCTTC
CASSGTGDNYGYTF
>TRBV5-5|TRBJ2-3|TRBD2|.
TGTGCCAGCAGCCCGAGACTAGCGGGGGACACAGATACGCAGTATTTT
CASSPRLAGDTDTQYF
>TRBV4-3|TRBJ2-1|TRBD2|.
TGCGCCAGCAGCCAAGATCCCCGCGGGGGGTACAATGAGCAGTTCTTC
CASSQDPRGGYNEQFF
>TRBV11-1|TRBJ2-5|TRBD1|.
TGTGCCAGCAGCTTAGGTCCGGCAGGGGGTAAGGAGACCCAGTACTTC
CASSLGPAGGKETQYF
>TRBV2|TRBJ2-3|.|.
TGTGCCAGCAGTGAAGCGCTTCGGGGCGGGGGCGCAGATACGCAGTATTTT
CASSEALRGGGADTQYF
>TRBV27|TRBJ1-1|TRBD1|.
TGTGCCAGCGGAGTACAGGGGGCCGGTGAAGCTTTCTTT
CASGVQGAGEAFF
>TRBV5-8|TRBJ2-5|TRBD2|.
TGTGCCAGCAGCTCAGGACTAGCGGTACAAGAGACCCAGTACTTC
CASSSGLAVQETQYF
>TRBV7-9|TRBJ1-5|.|.
TGTGCCAGCAGCTTAGCGACAACAAACCAGCCCCAGCATTTT
CASSLATTNQPQHF
>TRBV7-3|TRBJ2-7|.|.
TGTGCCAGCAGCTTAGGCCCGGGTAAGCTAAACGAGCAGTACTTC
CASSLGPGKLNEQYF
>TRBV6-6|TRBJ1-2|TRBD1|.
TGTGCCAGCAGTTATGGGGACAGGGAGTATGGCTACACCTTC
CASSYGDREYGYTF
>TRBV23-1|TRBJ1-6|TRBD1|.
TGCGCCAGCAGTCAATCAAGGGTTTGGGGGACAGGGCGTTGGTGGACCTATAATTCACCCCTCCACTTT
CASSQSRVWGTGRWWTYNSPLHF
>TRBV4-1|TRBJ2-7|TRBD2|once
TGCGCCAGCAGCCCAACCCTAACCATCAGGACTAGCGGGGGAGTCTACGAGCAGTACTTC
CASSPTLTIRTSGGVYEQYF
>TRBV6-5|TRBJ1-1|TRBD1|.
TGTGCCATCCGACAGGGGCCTGAAGCTTTCTTT
CAIRQGPEAFF
>TRBV11-3|TRBJ2-1|TRBD2|.
TGTGCCAGCAGCCCAAGCGGGGGAGGTGGCAATGAGCAGTTCTTC
CASSPSGGGGNEQFF
>TRBV19|TRBJ1-5|.|.
TGTGCCAGTAGTACAGACTGGCCCCAGCATTTT
CASSTDWPQHF
>TRBV30|TRBJ1-2|.|few
TGTGCCTGGAGTGTCCCCCCAGGGATCTATGGCTACACCTTC
CAWSVPPGIYGYTF
>TRBV2|TRBJ1-4|.|few
TGTGCCAGCAGTGAATACCAGGGTGGTAATGAAAAACTGTTTTTT
CASSEYQGGNEKLFF
>TRBV4-3|TRBJ2-3|TRBD2|.
TGCGCCAGCAGCCAAGATCTAGCGGGGGCGGGAGATACGCAGTATTTT
CASSQDLAGAGDTQYF
>TRBV5-6|TRBJ2-1|.|.
TGTGCCAGCAGCTCCCAGCTTCGGGATGAGCAGTTCTTC
CASSSQLRDEQFF
>TRBV10-1|TRBJ2-3|.|few
TGCGCCACCCCGGGTAGGCTTTGCACAGATACGCAGTATTTT
CATPGRLCTDTQYF
>TRBV6-5|TRBJ2-2|.|.
TGTGCCAGCACCCAGGGGACCGGGGAGCTGTTTTTT
CASTQGTGELFF
>TRBV9|TRBJ2-5|TRBD1|.
TGTGCCAGCAGCGTAGCGGCAGGACGACAGGGTAAAGAGACCCAGTACTTC
CASSVAAGRQGKETQYF
>TRBV29-1|TRBJ2-2|TRBD2|.
TGCAGCACCACAGGGACTAGCGGCACCGGGGAGCTGTTTTTT
CSTTGTSGTGELFF
>TRBV5-4|TRBJ1-2|TRBD1|.
TGTGCCAGCAGCAGCAGGACAGGGGGCGACTATGGCTACACCTTC
CASSSRTGGDYGYTF
>TRBV7-2|TRBJ2-5|.|.
TGTGCCAGCAGCTTCCCCTCGAGACTTGAAGAGACCCAGTACTTC
CASSFPSRLEETQYF
>TRBV5-5|TRBJ1-1|.|.
TGTGCCAGCAGCTTCCAGTCAAACACTGAAGCTTTCTTT
CASSFQSNTEAFF
>TRBV7-7|TRBJ2-6|TRBD2|.
TGTGCTAGCAGCCCTAGTCAACTAGCGGGACACTCTGGGGCCAACGTCCTGACTTTC
CASSPSQLAGHSGANVLTF